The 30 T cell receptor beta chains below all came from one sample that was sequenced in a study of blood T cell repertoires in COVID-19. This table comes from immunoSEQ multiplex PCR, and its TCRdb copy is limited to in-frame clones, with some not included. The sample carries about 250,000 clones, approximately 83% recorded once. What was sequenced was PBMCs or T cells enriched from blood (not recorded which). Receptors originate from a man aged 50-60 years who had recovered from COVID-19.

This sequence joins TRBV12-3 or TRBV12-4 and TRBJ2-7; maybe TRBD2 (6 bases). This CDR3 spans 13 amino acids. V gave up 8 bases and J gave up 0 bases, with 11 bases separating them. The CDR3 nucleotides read TGTGCCAGCCGAATAGCGGACTCCTACGAGCAGTACTTC. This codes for CASRIADSYEQYF.

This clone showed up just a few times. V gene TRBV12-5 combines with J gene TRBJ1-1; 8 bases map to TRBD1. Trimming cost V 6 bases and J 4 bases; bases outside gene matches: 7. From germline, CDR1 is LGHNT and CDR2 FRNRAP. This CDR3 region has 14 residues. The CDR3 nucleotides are TGTGCTAGTGGACTGACAGGGGTGGGCACTGAAGCTTTCTTT. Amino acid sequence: CASGLTGVGTEAFF. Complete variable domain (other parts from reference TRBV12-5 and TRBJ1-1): DARVTQTPRHKVTEMGQEVTMRCQPILGHNTVFWYRQTMMQGLELLAYFRNRAPLDDSGMPKDRFSAEMPDATLATLKIQPSEPRDSAVYFCASGLTGVGTEAFFGQGTRLTVV.

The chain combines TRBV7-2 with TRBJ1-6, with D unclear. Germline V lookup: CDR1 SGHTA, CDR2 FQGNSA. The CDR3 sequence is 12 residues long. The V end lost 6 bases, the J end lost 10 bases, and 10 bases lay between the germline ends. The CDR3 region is CASRDLGSPLHF. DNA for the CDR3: TGTGCCAGCAGAGATCTGGGCTCACCCCTCCACTTT.

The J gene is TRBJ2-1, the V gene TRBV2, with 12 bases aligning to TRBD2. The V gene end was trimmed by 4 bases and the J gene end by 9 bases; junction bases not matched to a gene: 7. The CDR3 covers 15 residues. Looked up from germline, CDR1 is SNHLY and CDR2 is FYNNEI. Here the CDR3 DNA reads TGTGCCAGCAGTGCCCTAGCGGGGGGGCCACGTGAGCAGTTCTTC. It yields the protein CASSALAGGPREQFF.

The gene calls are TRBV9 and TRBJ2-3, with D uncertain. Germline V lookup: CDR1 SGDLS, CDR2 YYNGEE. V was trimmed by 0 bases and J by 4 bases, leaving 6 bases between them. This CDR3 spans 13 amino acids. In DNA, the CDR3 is TGTGCCAGCAGCGTAGCTCCGGCAGATACGCAGTATTTT. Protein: CASSVAPADTQYF.

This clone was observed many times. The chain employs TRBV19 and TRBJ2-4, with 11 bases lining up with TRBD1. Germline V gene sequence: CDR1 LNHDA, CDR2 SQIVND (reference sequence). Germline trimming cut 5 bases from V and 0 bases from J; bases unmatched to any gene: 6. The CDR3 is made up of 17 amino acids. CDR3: CASSAGTGGLAKNIQYF. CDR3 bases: TGTGCCAGTAGTGCCGGGACAGGGGGGTTAGCCAAAAACATTCAGTACTTC.

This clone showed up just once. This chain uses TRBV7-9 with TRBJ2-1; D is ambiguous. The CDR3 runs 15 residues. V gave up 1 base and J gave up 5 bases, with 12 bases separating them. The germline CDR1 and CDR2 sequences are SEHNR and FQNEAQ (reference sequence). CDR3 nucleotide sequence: TGTGCCAGCAGCTTAGATCTAGACCCTGACAATGAGCAGTTCTTC. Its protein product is CASSLDLDPDNEQFF.

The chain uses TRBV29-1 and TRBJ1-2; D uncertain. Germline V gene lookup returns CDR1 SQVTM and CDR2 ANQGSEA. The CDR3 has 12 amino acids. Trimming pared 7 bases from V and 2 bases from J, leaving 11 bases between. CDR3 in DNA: TGCAGCGCAGTTGGGGAGAACTATGGCTACACCTTC. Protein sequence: CSAVGENYGYTF.

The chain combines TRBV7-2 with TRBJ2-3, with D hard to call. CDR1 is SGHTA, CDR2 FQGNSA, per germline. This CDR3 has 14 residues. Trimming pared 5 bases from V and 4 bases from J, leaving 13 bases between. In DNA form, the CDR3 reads TGTGCCAGCAGCCCATCCCCCCAATCAGATACGCAGTATTTT. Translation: CASSPSPQSDTQYF.

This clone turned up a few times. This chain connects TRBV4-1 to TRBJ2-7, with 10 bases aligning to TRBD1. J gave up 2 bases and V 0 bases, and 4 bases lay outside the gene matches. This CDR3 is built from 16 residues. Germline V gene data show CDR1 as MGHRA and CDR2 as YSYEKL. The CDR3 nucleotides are TGCGCCAGCAGCCAAGATAGGACAGGGGGGGCCTACGAGCAGTACTTC. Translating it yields CASSQDRTGGAYEQYF.

The CDR3: CASILFAGQGPGYTF. The DNA of the CDR3 is TGTGCCAGCATCCTCTTCGCCGGGCAGGGGCCTGGCTACACCTTC. The chain employs TRBV6-5 and TRBJ1-2, with a weak D call TRBD1 (6 bases). V dropped 7 bases and J dropped 7 bases, with 22 bases sitting between them. Germline values: CDR1 MNHEY, CDR2 SVGAGI. The CDR3 runs 15 residues.

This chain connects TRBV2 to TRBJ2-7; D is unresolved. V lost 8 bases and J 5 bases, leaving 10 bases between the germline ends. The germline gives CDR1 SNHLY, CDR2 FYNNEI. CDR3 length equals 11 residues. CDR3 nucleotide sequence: TGTGCCAGCGATCAAAGCCACGAGCAGTACTTC. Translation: CASDQSHEQYF.

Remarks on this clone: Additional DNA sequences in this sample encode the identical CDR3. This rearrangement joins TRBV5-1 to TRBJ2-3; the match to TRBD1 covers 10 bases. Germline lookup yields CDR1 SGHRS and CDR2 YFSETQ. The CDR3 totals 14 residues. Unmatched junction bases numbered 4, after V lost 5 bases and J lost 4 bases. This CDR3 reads CASSLGQGADTQYF. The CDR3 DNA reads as TGCGCCAGCAGTTTAGGACAGGGGGCAGATACGCAGTATTTT.

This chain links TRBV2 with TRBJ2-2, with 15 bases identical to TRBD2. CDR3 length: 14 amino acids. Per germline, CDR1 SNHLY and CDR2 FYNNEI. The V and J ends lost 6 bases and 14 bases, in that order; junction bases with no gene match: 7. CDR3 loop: CASRAGTSGGNLFF. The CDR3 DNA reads TGTGCCAGCAGAGCCGGGACTAGCGGGGGGAATCTGTTTTTT.

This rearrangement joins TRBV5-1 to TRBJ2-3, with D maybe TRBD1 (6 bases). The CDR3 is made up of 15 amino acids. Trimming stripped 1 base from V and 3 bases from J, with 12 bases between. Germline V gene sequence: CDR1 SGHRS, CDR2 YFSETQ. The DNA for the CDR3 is TGCGCCAGCAGCTTGTCCAGGGGTGGGACAGATACGCAGTATTTT. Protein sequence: CASSLSRGGTDTQYF.

This chain's CDR3 is CASSSGRRGEQYF. CDR3 DNA sequence: TGTGCCAGCAGCTCAGGACGGAGGGGCGAGCAGTACTTC. This chain links TRBV11-3 with TRBJ2-7; possible D gene TRBD2, 6 bases. Looked up from germline, CDR1 is SGHNT and CDR2 is YENEEA. Trimming took off 4 bases at V and 6 bases at J, with 13 bases between the two ends. This CDR3 contains 13 residues.

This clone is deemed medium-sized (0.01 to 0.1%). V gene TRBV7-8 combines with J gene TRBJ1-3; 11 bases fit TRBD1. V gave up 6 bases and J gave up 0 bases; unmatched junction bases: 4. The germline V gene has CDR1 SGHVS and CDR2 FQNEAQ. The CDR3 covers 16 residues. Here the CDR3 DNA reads TGTGCCAGCAGAAGGACAGGGGGCAACTCTGGAAACACCATATATTTT. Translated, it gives CASRRTGGNSGNTIYF.

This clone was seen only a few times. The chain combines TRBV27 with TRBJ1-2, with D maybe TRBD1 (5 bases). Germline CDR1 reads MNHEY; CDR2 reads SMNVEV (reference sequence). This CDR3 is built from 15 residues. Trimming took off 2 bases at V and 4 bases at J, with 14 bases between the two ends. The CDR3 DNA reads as TGTGCCAGCAGTTTAAGGGCAGGGCTAAGCTATGGCTACACCTTC. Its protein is CASSLRAGLSYGYTF.

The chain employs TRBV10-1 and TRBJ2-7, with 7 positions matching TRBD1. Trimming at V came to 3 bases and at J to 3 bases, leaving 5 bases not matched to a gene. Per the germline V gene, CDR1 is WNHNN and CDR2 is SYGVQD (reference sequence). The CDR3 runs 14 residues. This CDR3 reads CASSESGGIYEQYF. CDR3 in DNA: TGCGCCAGCAGTGAATCAGGGGGAATCTACGAGCAGTACTTC.

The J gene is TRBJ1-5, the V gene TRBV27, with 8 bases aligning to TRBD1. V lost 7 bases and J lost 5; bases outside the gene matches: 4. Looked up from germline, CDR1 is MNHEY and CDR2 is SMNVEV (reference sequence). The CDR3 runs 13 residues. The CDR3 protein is CASKGQAYQPQHF. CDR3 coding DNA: TGTGCCAGCAAGGGACAGGCCTATCAGCCCCAGCATTTT.

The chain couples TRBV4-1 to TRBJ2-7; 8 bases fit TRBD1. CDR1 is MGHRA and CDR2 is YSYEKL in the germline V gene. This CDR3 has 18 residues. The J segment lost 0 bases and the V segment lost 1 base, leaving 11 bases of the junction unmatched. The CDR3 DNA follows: TGCGCCAGCAGCCAAGCGACCCCAGGACAGGGCAGCTCCTACGAGCAGTACTTC. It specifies CASSQATPGQGSSYEQYF.

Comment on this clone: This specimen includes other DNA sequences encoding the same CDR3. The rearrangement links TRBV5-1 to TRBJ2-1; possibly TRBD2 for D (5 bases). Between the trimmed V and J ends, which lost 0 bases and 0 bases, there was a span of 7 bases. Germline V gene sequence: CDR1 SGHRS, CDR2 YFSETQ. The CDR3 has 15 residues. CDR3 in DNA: TGCGCCAGCAGCTTGGAAGGGAGCTCCTACAATGAGCAGTTCTTC. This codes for CASSLEGSSYNEQFF.

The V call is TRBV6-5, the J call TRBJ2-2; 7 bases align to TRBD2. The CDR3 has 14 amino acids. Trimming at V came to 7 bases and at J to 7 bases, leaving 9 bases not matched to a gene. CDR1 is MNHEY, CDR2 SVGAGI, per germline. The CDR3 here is CASTPSGRDGELFF. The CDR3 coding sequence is TGTGCCAGCACTCCGAGTGGGAGGGACGGGGAGCTGTTTTTT.

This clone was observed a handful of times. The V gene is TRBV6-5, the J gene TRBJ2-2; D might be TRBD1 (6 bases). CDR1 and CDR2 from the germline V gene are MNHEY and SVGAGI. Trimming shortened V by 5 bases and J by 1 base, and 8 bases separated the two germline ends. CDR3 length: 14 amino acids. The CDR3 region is CASSKTGNTGELFF. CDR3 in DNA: TGTGCCAGCAGTAAGACAGGGAACACCGGGGAGCTGTTTTTT.

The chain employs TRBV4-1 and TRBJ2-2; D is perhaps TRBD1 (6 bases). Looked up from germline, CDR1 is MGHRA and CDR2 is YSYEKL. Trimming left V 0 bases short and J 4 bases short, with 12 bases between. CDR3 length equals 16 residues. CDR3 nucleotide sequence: TGCGCCAGCAGCCAAGAGGCACAGGGCGGCACCGGGGAGCTGTTTTTT. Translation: CASSQEAQGGTGELFF.

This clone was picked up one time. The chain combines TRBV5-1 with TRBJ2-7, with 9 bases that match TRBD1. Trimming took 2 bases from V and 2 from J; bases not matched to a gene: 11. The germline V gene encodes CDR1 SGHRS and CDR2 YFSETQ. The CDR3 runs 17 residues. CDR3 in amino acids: CASSLLYPGQGTYEQYF. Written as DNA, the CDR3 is TGCGCCAGCAGCTTACTATACCCGGGACAGGGAACCTACGAGCAGTACTTC.

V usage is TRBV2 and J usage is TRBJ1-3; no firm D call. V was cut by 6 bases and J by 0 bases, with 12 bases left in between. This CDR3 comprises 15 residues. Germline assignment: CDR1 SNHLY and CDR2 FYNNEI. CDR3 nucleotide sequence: TGTGCCAGCAGCCTCTGGAGGGCCTCTGGAAACACCATATATTTT. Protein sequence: CASSLWRASGNTIYF.

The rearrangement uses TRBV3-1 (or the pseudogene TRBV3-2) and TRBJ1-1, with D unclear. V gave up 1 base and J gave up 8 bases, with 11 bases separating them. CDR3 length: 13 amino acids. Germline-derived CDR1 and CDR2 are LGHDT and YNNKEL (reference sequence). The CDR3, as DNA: TGTGCCAGCAGCCAAGCCCGGGGTTCCGAAGCTTTCTTT. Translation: CASSQARGSEAFF.

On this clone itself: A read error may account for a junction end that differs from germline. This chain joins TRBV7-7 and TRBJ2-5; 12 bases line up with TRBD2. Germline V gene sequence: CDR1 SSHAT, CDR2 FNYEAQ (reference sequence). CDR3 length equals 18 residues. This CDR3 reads CASSPNRRLAGVEETQYF. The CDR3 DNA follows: TGTGCTAGCAGCCCCAATCGACGACTAGCGGGAGTGGAGGAGACCCAGTACTTC. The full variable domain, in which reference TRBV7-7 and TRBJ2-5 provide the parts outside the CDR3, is GAGVSQSPRYKVTKRGQDVTLRCDPISSHATLYWYQQALGQGPEFLTYFNYEAQPDKSGLPSDRFSAERPEGSISTLTIQRTEQRDSAMYRCASSPNRRLAGVEETQYFGPGTRLLVL.

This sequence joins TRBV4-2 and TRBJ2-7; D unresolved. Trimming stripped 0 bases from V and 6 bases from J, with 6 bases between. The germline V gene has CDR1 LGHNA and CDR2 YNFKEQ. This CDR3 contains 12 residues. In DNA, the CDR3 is TGTGCCAGCAGCCAAGATCGCAGCGAGCAGTACTTC. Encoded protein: CASSQDRSEQYF.